This T cell receptor (beta chain) was retrieved from a study of blood T cell repertoires in COVID-19. Study summary: Researchers got acute and convalescent COVID-19 samples from the United States, Italy and Spain.

Original analysis: Counts of nucleated cells, estimated from reference gene primer amplification, were obtained. This table comes from immunoSEQ multiplex PCR, and its TCRdb copy is limited to in-frame clones, with some not included. The V and J calls and the clone size are those of that table, but D and trimming were determined from the DNA. The profile shows roughly 90,000 clones, roughly 84% of them singletons. CDR1 DFQATT and CDR2 SNEGSKA come from the germline V gene (reference sequence). Trimming shortened V by 3 bases and J by 1 base, and 13 bases separated the two germline ends. This CDR3 contains 14 residues.

Sequencing was carried out using peripheral blood. V usage is TRBV20-1 and J usage is TRBJ2-7; D not certain. The sequence came from a human donor in a cohort sampled during active COVID-19. The CDR3 DNA is TGCAGTGCTAGTAGTGGAGCTCGTTCCTACGAGCAGTACTTC. This sequence encodes CSASSGARSYEQYF.